What follows are 9 T cell receptor beta chains derived from one specimen sequenced in a study of CD8 T cells in Susac syndrome. Random hexamers were used to reverse transcribe about 0.45 to 1 ug of RNA. One entry per CDR3 protein results from TCRdb running MiXCR on the immunoSEQ multiplex PCR reads. The data contain fewer than 150,000 distinct CDR3 sequences, 91% of them singletons. The sequenced sample consisted of CD8+ T cells from PBMCs. The source is a human donor with multiple sclerosis.

V and J are TRBV12-3 or TRBV12-4 and TRBJ2-2, with D uncertain. The CDR3 totals 12 residues. Trimming cost V 2 bases and J 6 bases, with 4 bases left between them. DNA of the CDR3: TGTGCCAGCAGTTTAAAACCCGGGGAGCTGTTTTTT. Protein sequence: CASSLKPGELFF.

V usage is TRBV30 and J usage is TRBJ2-7; TRBD2 might be the D (6 bases). V dropped 3 bases and J dropped 1 base, with 16 bases sitting between them. Germline CDR1 and CDR2: GTSNPN and SVGIG (reference sequence). CDR3 length: 15 amino acids. The CDR3 spells CAWSIQTGESYEQYF. The CDR3 nucleotides read TGTGCCTGGAGCATACAAACGGGAGAATCCTACGAGCAGTACTTC.

CDR3 sequence (DNA): TGCGCCAGCAGCTTGGACGGGAGCGAGCAGTACTTC. This encodes CASSLDGSEQYF. V gene TRBV5-1 combines with J gene TRBJ2-7; tentative D call: TRBD2 (6 bases). The CDR3 sequence is 12 residues long. V gave up 0 bases and J gave up 6 bases, with 7 bases separating them. Germline values: CDR1 SGHRS, CDR2 YFSETQ.

The rearrangement uses TRBV12-3 or TRBV12-4 and TRBJ2-5, with D tentatively TRBD2 (6 bases). Deletions cut 6 bases from V and 3 bases from J, with 17 bases between. The CDR3 totals 15 residues. Here the CDR3 DNA reads TGTGCCAGCAGCCGTTCGTTGCGGGGCGAAGAGACCCAGTACTTC. Its protein product is CASSRSLRGEETQYF.

This sequence joins TRBV6-2 or TRBV6-3 and TRBJ2-7; D is ambiguous. This CDR3 has 14 residues. With 9 bases removed from V and 1 base from J, the gap between germline ends came to 16 bases. Germline assignment: CDR1 MNHEY and CDR2 SVGEGT. This CDR3 is CASKWTQGSYEQYF. DNA for the CDR3: TGTGCCAGTAAATGGACCCAAGGATCCTACGAGCAGTACTTC.

The chain joins TRBV3-1 to TRBJ2-3, with D uncertain. This CDR3 contains 14 residues. The germline gives CDR1 LGHDT, CDR2 YNNKEL (reference sequence). The germline V and J ends were trimmed by 0 bases and 14 bases, with 18 bases remaining between them. CDR3 DNA: TGTGCCAGCAGCCAAGATCATTCGGAGCCTTACCGGTATTTT. Amino acids: CASSQDHSEPYRYF.

The genes are TRBV6-5 and TRBJ2-2; D is undetermined. The V end lost 0 bases, the J end lost 5 bases, and 7 bases lay between the germline ends. Germline V gene data show CDR1 as MNHEY and CDR2 as SVGAGI. CDR3 length: 14 residues. The CDR3 region has the DNA TGTGCCAGCAGTTACTCGGTGGTGACCGGGGAGCTGTTTTTT. It codes for CASSYSVVTGELFF.

V gene TRBV4-1 combines with J gene TRBJ1-4; D gene uncertain. The ends were cut back, 4 bases at V and 7 bases at J, with 16 bases in the middle. In germline, CDR1 is MGHRA, CDR2 YSYEKL. The CDR3 is 15 residues long. The CDR3 region has the DNA TGCGCCAGCAGCCCCTTGTCAGCGGCAAGTGAAAAACTGTTTTTT. The encoded protein is CASSPLSAASEKLFF.

This clonotype was found a few times. This sequence joins TRBV11-2 and TRBJ2-2; no clear D gene. V lost 4 bases and J lost 6, with 6 bases in between. The CDR3 runs 12 residues. CDR1 and CDR2 from the germline V gene are SGHAT and FQNNGV. As DNA, the CDR3 is TGTGCCAGCAGCTCCTTGTCCGGGGAGCTGTTTTTT. Amino acid sequence: CASSSLSGELFF.